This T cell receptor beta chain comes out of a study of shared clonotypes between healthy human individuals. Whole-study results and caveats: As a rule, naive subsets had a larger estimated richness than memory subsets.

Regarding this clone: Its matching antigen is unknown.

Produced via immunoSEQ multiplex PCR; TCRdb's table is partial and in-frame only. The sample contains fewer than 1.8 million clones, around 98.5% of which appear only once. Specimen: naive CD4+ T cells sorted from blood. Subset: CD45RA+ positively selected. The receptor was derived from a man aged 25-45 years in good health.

The CDR3 DNA is TGTGCCAGCAGCAAGACGGTACTTAGGGGCCAGCATTTT. This encodes CASSKTVLRGQHF. The chain couples TRBV28 to TRBJ1-5; TRBD1 is a possible D gene (5 bases). V dropped 6 bases and J dropped 12 bases, with 18 bases sitting between them. This CDR3 is built from 13 residues. Germline lookup yields CDR1 MDHEN and CDR2 SYDVKM.